In this sample, the clone carrying this TCR beta chain turned up many times. Its antigen remains unidentified. These data are taken from a study of T cell repertoires in cytomegalovirus infection. V gave up 3 bases and J gave up 0 bases, with 9 bases separating them. Germline CDR1 is SGHTA and CDR2 is FQGNSA. The CDR3 covers 15 residues. TCRdb recomputed calls from the reads with MiXCR, one row per CDR3 protein. The sample has roughly 120,000 distinct CDR3 sequences; around 30% are singletons. The sequencing here drew on CD8+ T cells from cultured PBMCs, taken from culture after CMV antigen stimulation. This receptor was obtained from a human donor in good health (CMV status not recorded). Some clones in this sample may be carry-over from other donors' samples. The genes are TRBV7-2 and TRBJ1-3; D ambiguous. Here the CDR3 reads CASSFAAFSGNTIYF. The CDR3 DNA reads TGTGCCAGCAGCTTCGCGGCCTTCTCTGGAAACACCATATATTTT.